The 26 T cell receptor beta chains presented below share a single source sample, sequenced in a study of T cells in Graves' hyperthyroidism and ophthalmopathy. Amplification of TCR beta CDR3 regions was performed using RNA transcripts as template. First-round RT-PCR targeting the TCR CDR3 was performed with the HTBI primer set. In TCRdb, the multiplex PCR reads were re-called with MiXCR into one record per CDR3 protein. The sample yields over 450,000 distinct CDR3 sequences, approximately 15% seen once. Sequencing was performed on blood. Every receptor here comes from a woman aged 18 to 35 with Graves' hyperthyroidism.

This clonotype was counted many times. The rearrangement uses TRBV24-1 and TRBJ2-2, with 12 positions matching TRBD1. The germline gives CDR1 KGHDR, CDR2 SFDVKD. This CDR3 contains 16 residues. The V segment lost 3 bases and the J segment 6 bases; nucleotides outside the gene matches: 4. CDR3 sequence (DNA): TGTGCCACCAGTGATCCGGGACAGGGGGCGGCCGGGGAGCTGTTTTTT. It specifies CATSDPGQGAAGELFF.

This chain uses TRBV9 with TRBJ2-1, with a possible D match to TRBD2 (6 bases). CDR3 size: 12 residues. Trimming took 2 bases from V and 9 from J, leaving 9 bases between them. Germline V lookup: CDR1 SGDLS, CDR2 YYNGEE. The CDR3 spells CASSVRSGEQFF. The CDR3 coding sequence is TGTGCCAGCAGCGTTCGTAGCGGTGAGCAGTTCTTC.

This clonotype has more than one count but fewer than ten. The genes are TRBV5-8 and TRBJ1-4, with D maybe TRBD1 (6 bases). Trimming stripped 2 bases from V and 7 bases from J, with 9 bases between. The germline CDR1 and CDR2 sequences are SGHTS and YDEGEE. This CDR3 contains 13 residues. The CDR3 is CASSLQGGEKLFF. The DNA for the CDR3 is TGTGCCAGCAGCTTACAGGGCGGTGAAAAACTGTTTTTT.

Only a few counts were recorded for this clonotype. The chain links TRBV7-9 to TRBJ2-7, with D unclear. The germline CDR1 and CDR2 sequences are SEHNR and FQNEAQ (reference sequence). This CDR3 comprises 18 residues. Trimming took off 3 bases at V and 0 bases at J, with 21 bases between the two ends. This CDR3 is CASSFGPSSDTSSYEQYF. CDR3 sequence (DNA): TGTGCCAGCAGCTTCGGGCCCTCCTCTGATACATCCTCCTACGAGCAGTACTTC.

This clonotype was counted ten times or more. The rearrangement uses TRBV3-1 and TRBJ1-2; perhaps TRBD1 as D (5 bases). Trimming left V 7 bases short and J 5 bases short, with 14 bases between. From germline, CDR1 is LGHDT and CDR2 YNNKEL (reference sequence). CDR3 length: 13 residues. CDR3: CASTRDGRYGYTF. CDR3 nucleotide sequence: TGTGCCAGCACCCGGGACGGAAGATATGGCTACACCTTC.

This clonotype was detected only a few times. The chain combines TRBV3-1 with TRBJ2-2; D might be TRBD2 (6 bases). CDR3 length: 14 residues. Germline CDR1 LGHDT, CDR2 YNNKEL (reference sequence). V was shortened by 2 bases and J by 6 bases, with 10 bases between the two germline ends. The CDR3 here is CASSQTTSSGELFF. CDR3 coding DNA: TGTGCCAGCAGCCAAACAACTAGCTCCGGGGAGCTGTTTTTT.

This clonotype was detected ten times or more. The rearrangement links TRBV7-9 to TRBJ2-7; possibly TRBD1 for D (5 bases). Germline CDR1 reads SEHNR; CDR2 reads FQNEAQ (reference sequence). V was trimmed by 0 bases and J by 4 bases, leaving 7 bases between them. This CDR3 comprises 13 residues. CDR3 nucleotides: TGTGCCAGCAGCTTAGCAGGGGCATACGAGCAGTACTTC. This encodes CASSLAGAYEQYF.

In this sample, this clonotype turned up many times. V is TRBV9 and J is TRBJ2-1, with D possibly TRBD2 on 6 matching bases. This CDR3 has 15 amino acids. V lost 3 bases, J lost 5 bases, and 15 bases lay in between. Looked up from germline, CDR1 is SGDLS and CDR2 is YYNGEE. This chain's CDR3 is CASSAFMGLNNEQFF. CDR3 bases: TGTGCCAGCAGCGCCTTCATGGGACTTAACAATGAGCAGTTCTTC.

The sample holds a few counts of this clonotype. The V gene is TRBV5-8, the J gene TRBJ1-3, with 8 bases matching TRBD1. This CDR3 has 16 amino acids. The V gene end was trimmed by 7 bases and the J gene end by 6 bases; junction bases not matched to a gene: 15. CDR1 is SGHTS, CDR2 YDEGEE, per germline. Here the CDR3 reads CASGFDRGTNLNTIYF. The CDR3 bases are TGTGCCAGCGGATTCGACAGGGGCACTAACCTAAACACCATATATTTT.

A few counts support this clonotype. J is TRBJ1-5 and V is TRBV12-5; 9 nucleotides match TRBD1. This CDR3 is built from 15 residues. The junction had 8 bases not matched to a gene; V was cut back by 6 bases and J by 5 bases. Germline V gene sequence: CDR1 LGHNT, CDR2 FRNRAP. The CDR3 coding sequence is TGTGCTAGTGGCCCGGGACAGGGTAAGGATCAGCCCCAGCATTTT. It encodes CASGPGQGKDQPQHF.

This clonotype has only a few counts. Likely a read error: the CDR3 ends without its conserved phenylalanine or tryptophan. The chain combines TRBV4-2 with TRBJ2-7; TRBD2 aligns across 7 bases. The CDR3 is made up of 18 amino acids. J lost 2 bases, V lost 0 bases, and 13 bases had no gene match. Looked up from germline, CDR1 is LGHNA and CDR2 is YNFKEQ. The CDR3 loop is CASSQDQISPSGAYEQYL. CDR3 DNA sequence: TGTGCCAGCAGCCAAGATCAAATTTCGCCTAGCGGAGCCTACGAGCAGTACCTC.

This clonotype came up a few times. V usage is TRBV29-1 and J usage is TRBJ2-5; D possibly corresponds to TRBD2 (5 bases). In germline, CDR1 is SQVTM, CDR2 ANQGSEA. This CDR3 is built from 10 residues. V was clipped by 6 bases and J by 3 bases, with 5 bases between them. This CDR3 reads CSVREETQYF. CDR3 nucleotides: TGCAGCGTGCGGGAAGAGACCCAGTACTTC.

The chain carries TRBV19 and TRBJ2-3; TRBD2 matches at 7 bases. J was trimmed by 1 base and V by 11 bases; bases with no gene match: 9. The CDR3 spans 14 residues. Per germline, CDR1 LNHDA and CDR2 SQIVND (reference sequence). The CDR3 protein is CACEAGLRTDTQYF. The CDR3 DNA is TGTGCCTGCGAAGCGGGACTTCGCACAGATACGCAGTATTTT.

This CDR3 is CATSDSLRTGGDTGELFF. DNA for the CDR3: TGTGCCACCAGTGATTCCCTCCGGACAGGGGGTGACACCGGGGAGCTGTTTTTT. V and J are TRBV24-1 and TRBJ2-2; 10 nucleotides match TRBD1. Germline loops: CDR1 KGHDR, CDR2 SFDVKD. V dropped 2 bases and J dropped 3; count of bases not matched to a gene: 8. This CDR3 is built from 18 residues.

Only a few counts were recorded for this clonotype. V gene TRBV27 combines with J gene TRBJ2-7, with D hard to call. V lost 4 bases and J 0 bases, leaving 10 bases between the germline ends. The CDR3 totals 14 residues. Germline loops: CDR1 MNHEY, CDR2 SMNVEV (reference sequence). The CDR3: CASSSYSRSYEQYV. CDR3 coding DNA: TGTGCCAGCAGTTCCTATAGTCGCTCCTACGAGCAGTACGTC.

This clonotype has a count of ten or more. CDR3 sequence: CASSDPPGRTEAFF. CDR3 nucleotides: TGTGCCAGCAGTGACCCTCCGGGACGCACTGAAGCTTTCTTT. The chain has TRBV6-1 and TRBJ1-1, with D tentatively TRBD1 (5 bases). This CDR3 has 14 amino acids. Per germline, CDR1 MNHNS and CDR2 SASEGT. Trimming cost V 3 bases and J 4 bases, with 12 bases left between them.

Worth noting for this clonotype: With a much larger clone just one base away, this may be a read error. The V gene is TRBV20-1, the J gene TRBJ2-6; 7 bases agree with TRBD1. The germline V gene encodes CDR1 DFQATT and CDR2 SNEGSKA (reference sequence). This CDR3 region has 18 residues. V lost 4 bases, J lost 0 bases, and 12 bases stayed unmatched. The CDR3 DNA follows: TGCAGTGCTATAAAGGGGGCTGCCGACTCCTCTGGGGCCAACGTCCTGACTTTC. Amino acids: CSAIKGAADSSGANVLTF.

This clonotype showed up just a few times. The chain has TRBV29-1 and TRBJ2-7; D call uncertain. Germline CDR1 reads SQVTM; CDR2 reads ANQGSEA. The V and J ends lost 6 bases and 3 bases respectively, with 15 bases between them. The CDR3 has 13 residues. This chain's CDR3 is CSVREVQNYEQYF. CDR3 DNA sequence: TGCAGCGTACGAGAGGTTCAGAACTACGAGCAGTACTTC.

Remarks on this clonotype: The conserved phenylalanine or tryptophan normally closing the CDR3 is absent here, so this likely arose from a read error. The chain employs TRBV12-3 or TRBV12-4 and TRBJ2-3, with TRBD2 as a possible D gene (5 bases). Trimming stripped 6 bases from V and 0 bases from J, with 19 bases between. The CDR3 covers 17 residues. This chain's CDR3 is CASSNEPLVISTDTQYL. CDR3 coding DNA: TGTGCCAGCAGCAACGAGCCACTAGTTATTAGCACAGATACGCAGTATCTT.

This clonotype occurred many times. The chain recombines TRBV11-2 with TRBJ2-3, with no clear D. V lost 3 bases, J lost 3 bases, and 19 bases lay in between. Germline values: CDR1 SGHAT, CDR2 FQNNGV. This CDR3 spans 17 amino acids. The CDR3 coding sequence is TGTGCCAGCAGCTTCCTCACTAATAAGCTCTCTACAGATACGCAGTATTTT. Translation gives CASSFLTNKLSTDTQYF.

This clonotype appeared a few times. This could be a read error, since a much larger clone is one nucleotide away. CDR3 amino acids: CSGRGWVDRANTEAFF. CDR3 DNA: TGCAGCGGTCGAGGGTGGGTGGACAGGGCAAACACTGAAGCTTTCTTT. The chain has TRBV29-1 and TRBJ1-1, with 8 positions matching TRBD1. Germline lookup yields CDR1 SQVTM and CDR2 ANQGSEA. With V trimmed by 7 bases and J by 2 bases, 15 bases remained unmatched. CDR3 length: 16 amino acids.

CDR3 in amino acids: CASSQDHRAKETQYF. The CDR3 DNA reads TGCGCCAGCAGCCAAGACCACAGGGCGAAAGAGACCCAGTACTTC. V gene TRBV4-1 combines with J gene TRBJ2-5; maybe TRBD1 (6 bases). In germline, CDR1 is MGHRA, CDR2 YSYEKL. The V gene lost 0 bases and the J gene lost 3 bases, with 11 bases spanning the gap. The CDR3 spans 15 residues.

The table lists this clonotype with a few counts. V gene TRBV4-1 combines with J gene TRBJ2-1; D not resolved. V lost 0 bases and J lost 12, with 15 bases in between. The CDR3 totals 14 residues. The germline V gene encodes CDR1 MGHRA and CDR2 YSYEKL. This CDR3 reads CASSQDPLASGQFF. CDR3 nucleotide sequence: TGCGCCAGCAGCCAAGATCCGTTGGCCTCTGGGCAGTTCTTC.

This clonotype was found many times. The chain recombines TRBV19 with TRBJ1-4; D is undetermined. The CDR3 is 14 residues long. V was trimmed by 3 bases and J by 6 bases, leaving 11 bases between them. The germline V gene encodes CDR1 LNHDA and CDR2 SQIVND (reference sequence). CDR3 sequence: CASSMTAGDEKLFF. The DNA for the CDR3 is TGTGCCAGTAGTATGACGGCAGGAGATGAAAAACTGTTTTTT.

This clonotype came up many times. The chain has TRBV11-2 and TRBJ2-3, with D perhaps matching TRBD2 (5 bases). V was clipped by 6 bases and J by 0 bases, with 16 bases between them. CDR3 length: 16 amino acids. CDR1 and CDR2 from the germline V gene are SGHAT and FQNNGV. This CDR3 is CASRRRASTSTDTQYF. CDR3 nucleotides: TGTGCCAGCAGGAGAAGGGCTAGCACTAGCACAGATACGCAGTATTTT.

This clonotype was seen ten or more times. The CDR3 loop is CASSSGSGGLGTEAFF. The CDR3, as DNA: TGTGCCAGCAGTTCGGGGTCAGGGGGCTTGGGCACTGAAGCTTTCTTT. The V call is TRBV28, the J call TRBJ1-1; 8 bases align to TRBD1. The germline V gene has CDR1 MDHEN and CDR2 SYDVKM. This CDR3 has 16 residues. The V and J ends lost 4 bases and 4 bases, in that order; junction bases with no gene match: 11. Drawing the rest from reference TRBV28 and TRBJ1-1, the complete variable domain is DVKVTQSSRYLVKRTGEKVFLECVQDMDHENMFWYRQDPGLGLRLIYFSYDVKMKEKGDIPEGYSVSREKKERFSLILESASTNQTSMYLCASSSGSGGLGTEAFFGQGTRLTVV.